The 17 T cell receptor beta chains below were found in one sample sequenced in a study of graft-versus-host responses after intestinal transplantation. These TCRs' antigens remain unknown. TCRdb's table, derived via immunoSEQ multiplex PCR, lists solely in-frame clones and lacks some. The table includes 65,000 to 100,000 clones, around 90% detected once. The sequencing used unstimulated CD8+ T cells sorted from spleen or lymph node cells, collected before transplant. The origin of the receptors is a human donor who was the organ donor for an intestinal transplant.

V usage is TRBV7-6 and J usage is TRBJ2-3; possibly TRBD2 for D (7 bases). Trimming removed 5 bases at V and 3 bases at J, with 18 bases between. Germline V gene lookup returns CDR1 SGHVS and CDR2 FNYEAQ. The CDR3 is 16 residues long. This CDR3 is CASSPPAGEGTDTQYF. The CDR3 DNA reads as TGTGCCAGCAGCCCCCCCGCAGGGGAGGGGACAGATACGCAGTATTTT.

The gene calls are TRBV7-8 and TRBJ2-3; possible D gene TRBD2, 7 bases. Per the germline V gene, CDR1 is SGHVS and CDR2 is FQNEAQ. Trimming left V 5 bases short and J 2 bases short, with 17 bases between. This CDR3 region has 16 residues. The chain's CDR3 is CASSRGAEIITDTQYF. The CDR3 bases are TGTGCCAGCAGCCGGGGGGCCGAGATCATCACAGATACGCAGTATTTT.

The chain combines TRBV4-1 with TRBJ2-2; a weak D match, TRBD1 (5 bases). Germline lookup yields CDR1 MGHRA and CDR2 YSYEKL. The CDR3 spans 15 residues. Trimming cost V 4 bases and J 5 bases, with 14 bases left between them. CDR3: CASSRHLGQTGELFF. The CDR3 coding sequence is TGCGCCAGCAGCCGACACTTAGGACAAACCGGGGAGCTGTTTTTT.

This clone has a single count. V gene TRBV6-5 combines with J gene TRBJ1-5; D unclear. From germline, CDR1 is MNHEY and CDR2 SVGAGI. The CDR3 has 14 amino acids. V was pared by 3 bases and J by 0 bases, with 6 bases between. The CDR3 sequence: CASSYSYSNQPQHF. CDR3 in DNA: TGTGCCAGCAGTTATTCTTATAGCAATCAGCCCCAGCATTTT.

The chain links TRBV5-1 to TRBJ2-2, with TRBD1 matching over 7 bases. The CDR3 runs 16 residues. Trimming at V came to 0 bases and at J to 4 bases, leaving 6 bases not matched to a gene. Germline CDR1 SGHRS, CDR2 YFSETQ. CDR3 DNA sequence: TGCGCCAGCAGCTTGGCAGACAGGGACCTCACCGGGGAGCTGTTTTTT. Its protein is CASSLADRDLTGELFF. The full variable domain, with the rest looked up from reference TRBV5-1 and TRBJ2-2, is KAGVTQTPRYLIKTRGQQVTLSCSPISGHRSVSWYQQTPGQGLQFLFEYFSETQRNKGNFPGRFSGRQFSNSRSEMNVSTLELGDSALYLCASSLADRDLTGELFFGEGSRLTVL.

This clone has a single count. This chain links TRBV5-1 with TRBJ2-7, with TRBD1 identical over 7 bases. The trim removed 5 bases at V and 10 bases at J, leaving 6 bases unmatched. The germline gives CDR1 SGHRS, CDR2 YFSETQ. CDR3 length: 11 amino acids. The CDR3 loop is CASRLDRVQYF. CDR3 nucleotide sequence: TGCGCCAGCAGACTAGACAGGGTCCAGTACTTC.

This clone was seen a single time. In DNA, the CDR3 is TGCGCCAGCACCCCAGGACTAGGGGACTACAATGAGCAGTTCTTC. Residues: CASTPGLGDYNEQFF. The chain carries TRBV4-3 and TRBJ2-1, with TRBD2 identical over 7 bases. The CDR3 covers 15 residues. V shed 7 bases and J 3 bases; nucleotides not matched to a gene: 9. Germline V gene data show CDR1 as LGHNA and CDR2 as YSLEER.

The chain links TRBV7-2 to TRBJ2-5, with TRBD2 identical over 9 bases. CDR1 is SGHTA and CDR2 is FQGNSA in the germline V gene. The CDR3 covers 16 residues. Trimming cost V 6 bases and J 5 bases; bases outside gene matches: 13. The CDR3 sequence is CASRILGGGAWETQYF. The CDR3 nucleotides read TGTGCCAGCAGGATCCTAGGCGGGGGGGCCTGGGAGACCCAGTACTTC. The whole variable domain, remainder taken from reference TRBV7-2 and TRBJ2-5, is GAGVSQSPSNKVTEKGKDVELRCDPISGHTALYWYRQSLGQGLEFLIYFQGNSAPDKSGLPSDRFSAERTGGSVSTLTIQRTQQEDSAVYLCASRILGGGAWETQYFGPGTRLLVL.

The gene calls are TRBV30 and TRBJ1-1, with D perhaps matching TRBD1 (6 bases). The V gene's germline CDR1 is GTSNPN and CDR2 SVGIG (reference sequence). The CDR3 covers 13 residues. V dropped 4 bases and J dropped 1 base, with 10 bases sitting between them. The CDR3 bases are TGTGCCTGGAAAACACAGGGGAACACTGAAGCTTTCTTT. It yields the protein CAWKTQGNTEAFF.

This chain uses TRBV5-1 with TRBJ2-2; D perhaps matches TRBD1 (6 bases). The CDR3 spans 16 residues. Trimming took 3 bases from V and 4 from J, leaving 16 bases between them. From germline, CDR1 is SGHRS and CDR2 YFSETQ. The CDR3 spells CASSWVKGDPTGELFF. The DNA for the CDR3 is TGCGCCAGCAGCTGGGTGAAGGGGGACCCCACCGGGGAGCTGTTTTTT.

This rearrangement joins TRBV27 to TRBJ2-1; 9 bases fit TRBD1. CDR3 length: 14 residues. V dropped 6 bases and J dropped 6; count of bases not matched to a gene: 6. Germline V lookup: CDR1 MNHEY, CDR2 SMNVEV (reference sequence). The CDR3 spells CASSHRGLGNEQFF. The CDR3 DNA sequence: TGTGCCAGCAGCCACAGGGGGCTTGGCAATGAGCAGTTCTTC.

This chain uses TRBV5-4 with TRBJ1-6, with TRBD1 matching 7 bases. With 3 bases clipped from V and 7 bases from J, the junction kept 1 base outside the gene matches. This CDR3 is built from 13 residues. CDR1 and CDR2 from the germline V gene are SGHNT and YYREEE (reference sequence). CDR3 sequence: CASSWDRNSPLHF. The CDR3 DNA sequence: TGTGCCAGCAGCTGGGACAGAAATTCACCCCTCCACTTT. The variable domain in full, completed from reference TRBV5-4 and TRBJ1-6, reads ETGVTQSPTHLIKTRGQQVTLRCSSQSGHNTVSWYQQALGQGPQFIFQYYREEENGRGNFPPRFSGLQFPNYSSELNVNALELDDSALYLCASSWDRNSPLHFGNGTRLTVT.

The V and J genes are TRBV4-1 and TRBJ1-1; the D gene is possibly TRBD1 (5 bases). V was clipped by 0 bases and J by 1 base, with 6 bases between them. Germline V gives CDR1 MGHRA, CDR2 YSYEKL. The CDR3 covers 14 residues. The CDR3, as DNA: TGCGCCAGCAGCCAAGAAGGGGCGAACACTGAAGCTTTCTTT. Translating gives CASSQEGANTEAFF.

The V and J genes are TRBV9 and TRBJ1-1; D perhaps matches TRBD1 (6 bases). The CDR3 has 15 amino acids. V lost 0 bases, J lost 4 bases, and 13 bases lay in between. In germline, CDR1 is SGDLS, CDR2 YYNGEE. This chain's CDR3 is CASSVATEQGTEAFF. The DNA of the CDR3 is TGTGCCAGCAGCGTAGCTACCGAACAGGGCACTGAAGCTTTCTTT.

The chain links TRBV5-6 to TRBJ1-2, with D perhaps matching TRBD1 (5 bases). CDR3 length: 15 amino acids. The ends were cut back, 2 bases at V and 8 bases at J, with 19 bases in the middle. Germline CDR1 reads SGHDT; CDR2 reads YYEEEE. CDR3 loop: CASSLYQGTARGYTF. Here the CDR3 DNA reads TGTGCCAGCAGCTTATATCAGGGCACGGCCCGCGGCTACACCTTC.

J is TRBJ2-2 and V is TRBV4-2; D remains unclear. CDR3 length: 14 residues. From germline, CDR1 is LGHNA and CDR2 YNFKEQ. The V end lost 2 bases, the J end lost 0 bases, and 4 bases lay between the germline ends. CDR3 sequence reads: CASSQLTNTGELFF. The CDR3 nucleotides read TGTGCCAGCAGCCAACTAACGAACACCGGGGAGCTGTTTTTT.

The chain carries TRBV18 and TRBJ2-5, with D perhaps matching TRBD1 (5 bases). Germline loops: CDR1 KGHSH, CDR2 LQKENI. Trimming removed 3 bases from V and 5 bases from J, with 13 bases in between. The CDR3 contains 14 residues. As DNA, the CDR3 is TGTGCCAGCTCACCGACAGATGCCCTGGAGACCCAGTACTTC. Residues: CASSPTDALETQYF.